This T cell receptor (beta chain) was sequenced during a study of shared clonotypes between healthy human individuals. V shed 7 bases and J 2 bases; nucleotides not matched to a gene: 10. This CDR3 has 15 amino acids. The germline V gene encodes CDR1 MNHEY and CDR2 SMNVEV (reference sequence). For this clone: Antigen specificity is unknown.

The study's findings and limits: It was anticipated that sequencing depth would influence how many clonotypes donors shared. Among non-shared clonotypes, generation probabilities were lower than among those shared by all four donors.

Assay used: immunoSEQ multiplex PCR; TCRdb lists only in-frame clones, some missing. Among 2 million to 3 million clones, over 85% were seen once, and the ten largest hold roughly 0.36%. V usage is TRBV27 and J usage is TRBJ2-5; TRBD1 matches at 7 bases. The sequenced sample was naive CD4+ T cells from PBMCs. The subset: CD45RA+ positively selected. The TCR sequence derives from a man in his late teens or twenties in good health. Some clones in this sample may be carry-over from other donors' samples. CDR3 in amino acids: CASTNLRDRQETQYF. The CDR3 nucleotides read TGTGCCAGCACCAACCTCCGGGACAGACAAGAGACCCAGTACTTC.